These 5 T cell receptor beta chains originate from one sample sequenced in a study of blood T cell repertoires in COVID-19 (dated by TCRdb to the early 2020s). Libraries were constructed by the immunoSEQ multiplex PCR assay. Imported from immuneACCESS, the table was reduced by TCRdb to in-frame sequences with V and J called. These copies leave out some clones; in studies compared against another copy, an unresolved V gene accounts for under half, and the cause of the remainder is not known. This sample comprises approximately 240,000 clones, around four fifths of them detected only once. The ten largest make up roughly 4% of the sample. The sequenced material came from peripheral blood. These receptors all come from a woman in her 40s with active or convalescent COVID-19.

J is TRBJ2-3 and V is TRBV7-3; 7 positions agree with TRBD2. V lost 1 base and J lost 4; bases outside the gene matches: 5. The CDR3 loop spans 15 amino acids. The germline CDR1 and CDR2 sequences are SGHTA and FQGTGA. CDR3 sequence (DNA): TGTGCCAGCAGCTTAAAGCCAGCGGGGCCAGATACGCAGTATTTT. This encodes CASSLKPAGPDTQYF.

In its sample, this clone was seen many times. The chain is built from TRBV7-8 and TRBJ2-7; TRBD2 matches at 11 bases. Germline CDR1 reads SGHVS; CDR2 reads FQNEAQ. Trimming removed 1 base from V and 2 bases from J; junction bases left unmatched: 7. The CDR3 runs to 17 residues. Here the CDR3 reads CASSLDSGGAIPYEQYV. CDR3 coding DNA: TGTGCCAGCAGCTTAGATAGCGGGGGGGCCATTCCCTACGAGCAGTACGTC.

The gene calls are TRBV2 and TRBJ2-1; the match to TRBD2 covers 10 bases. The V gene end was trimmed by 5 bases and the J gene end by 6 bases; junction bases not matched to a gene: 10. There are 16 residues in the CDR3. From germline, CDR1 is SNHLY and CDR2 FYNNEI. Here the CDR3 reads CASSSYQRGGVNEQFF. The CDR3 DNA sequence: TGTGCCAGCAGTTCCTACCAGCGGGGGGGAGTCAATGAGCAGTTCTTC.

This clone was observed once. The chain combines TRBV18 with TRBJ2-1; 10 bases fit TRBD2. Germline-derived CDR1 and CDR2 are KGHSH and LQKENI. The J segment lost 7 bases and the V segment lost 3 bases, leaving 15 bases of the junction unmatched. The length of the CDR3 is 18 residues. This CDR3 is CASSPRTEPSGGSNEQFF. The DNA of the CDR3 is TGTGCCAGCTCACCGAGGACCGAGCCTAGCGGGGGATCAAATGAGCAGTTCTTC. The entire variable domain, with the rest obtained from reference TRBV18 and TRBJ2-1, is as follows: NAGVMQNPRHLVRRRGQEARLRCSPMKGHSHVYWYRQLPEEGLKFMVYLQKENIIDESGMPKERFSAEFPKEGPSILRIQQVVRGDSAAYFCASSPRTEPSGGSNEQFFGPGTRLTVL.

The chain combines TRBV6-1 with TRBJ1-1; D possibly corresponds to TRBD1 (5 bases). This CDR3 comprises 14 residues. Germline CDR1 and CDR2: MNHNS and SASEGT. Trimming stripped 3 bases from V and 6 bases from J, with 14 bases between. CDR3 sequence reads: CASSDFYPGPEAFF. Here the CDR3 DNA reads TGTGCCAGCAGTGATTTTTACCCAGGGCCTGAAGCTTTCTTT.